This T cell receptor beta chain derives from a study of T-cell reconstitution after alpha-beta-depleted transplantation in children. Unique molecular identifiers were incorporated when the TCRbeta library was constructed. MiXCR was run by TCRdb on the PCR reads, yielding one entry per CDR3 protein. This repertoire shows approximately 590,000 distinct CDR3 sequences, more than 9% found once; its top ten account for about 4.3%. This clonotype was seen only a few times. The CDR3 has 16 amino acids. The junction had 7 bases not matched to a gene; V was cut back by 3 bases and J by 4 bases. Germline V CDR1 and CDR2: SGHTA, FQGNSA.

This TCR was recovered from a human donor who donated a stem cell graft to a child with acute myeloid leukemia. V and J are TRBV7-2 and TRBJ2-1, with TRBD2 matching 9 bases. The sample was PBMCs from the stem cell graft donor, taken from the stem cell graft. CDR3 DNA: TGTGCCAGCAGCTTCTTAGCGGGAGTCCGGTACAATGAGCAGTTCTTC. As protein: CASSFLAGVRYNEQFF.